This T cell receptor (beta chain) originates from a study of cytomegalovirus exposure and HLA in healthy donors. Study-wide points: Reported results showed that the classifier diagnosed cytomegalovirus status with high specificity and sensitivity. Cytomegalovirus association was listed for about 160 TCR beta chains.

Note on this clone: Its antigen is undetermined.

Repertoires were generated with immunoSEQ multiplex PCR, while TCRdb's copy carries only in-frame clones and drops some. The top ten clones hold around 0.91% of a sample with around 300,000 clones, around 90% of them seen once. The receptor was isolated from a man aged 25-45 years in good health and CMV-seronegative. The material sequenced was PBMCs.

The CDR3 spells CASSQEYYVGVNTGELFF. CDR3 nucleotides: TGCGCCAGCAGCCAAGAGTATTATGTCGGGGTGAACACCGGGGAGCTGTTTTTT. The chain uses TRBV4-1 and TRBJ2-2; D is perhaps TRBD2 (5 bases). The CDR3 has 18 amino acids. Germline V gives CDR1 MGHRA, CDR2 YSYEKL. V dropped 0 bases and J dropped 1 base, with 15 bases sitting between them.